This TCR beta chain was retrieved from a study of T cell repertoires in cytomegalovirus infection (dated by TCRdb to between 2018 and 2021). Turning to the overall study: Donor HLA type was relevant to the analysis, as public TCR beta signatures indicated carriage of CMV infection together with the matching HLA type. The paper's findings and limits, for the study overall: The ex vivo response was dominated by HLA-C-restricted CMV-specific TCR beta clonotypes, and the single most frequent clonotype in two of eight donors was supplied by these HLA-C-restricted clonotypes. In both this cohort and an independent approximately 350-donor cohort, the cumulative frequency of public TCR beta family members distinguished carriers of CMV infection plus the relevant HLA type.

From its cysteine to its phenylalanine, the CDR3 spans 15 amino acids. CDR3 DNA only is kept here, 45 bases in frame from base 1. Ends trimmed: V by 4 bases, J by 9 bases; bases unmatched to a gene: 8. The germline V gene encodes CDR1 MNHEY and CDR2 SMNVEV (reference sequence). This clonotype was recorded at least ten times. Its antigen is not yet known. Per-base qualities were not stored, and no clone one base away is much larger. Instrument on record: Illumina HiSeq 1500. TCRdb reanalyzed the raw reads on its own, using fastp at Q25 for trimming and MiXCR for clone calling, and kept in-frame beta chains. One record per CDR3 amino acid sequence lists the most common genes and DNA. The sample includes about 330,000 distinct CDR3 sequences, with more than 8% observed a single time. The ten largest account for about 3.9% of the sample.

Material for sequencing was PBMCs. The V and J segments used are TRBV27 and TRBJ1-6, with 8 bases in between that match TRBD1. The receptor's source is a human donor in good health (CMV status not recorded). Some clones in this sample may be carry-over from other donors' samples. The bases are TGTGCCAGCAGTTCGACCGGGACAGGTCCTTCACCCCTCCACTTT. This yields the protein CASSSTGTGPSPLHF.